The 27 T cell receptor beta chains below were found in one sample sequenced in a study of OX40 agonist ivuxolimab in advanced cancers. TCRdb's table, derived via immunoSEQ multiplex PCR, lists solely in-frame clones and lacks some. The sample includes tens of thousands of clones, around 84% of them seen just once. Material: CD4+ or CD8+ T cells sorted from blood, obtained in a trial of the OX40 agonist ivuxolimab. The origin of the receptors is an adult with an advanced solid tumor such as melanoma, head and neck, liver or kidney cancer.

V usage is TRBV4-1 and J usage is TRBJ2-7; no clear D. Germline V gene sequence: CDR1 MGHRA, CDR2 YSYEKL. This CDR3 is 15 amino acids long. Trimming took off 1 base at V and 4 bases at J, with 14 bases between the two ends. This chain's CDR3 is CASSQGQAVGYEQYF. The CDR3 DNA sequence: TGCGCCAGCAGCCAAGGCCAGGCGGTGGGTTACGAGCAGTACTTC.

This chain connects TRBV18 to TRBJ1-1; 7 bases match TRBD1. Trimming took 3 bases from V and 3 from J; bases not matched to a gene: 13. This CDR3 is 17 amino acids long. Germline-derived CDR1 and CDR2 are KGHSH and LQKENI. The CDR3 spells CASSPRQGRGSDTEAFF. CDR3 bases: TGTGCCAGCTCACCGAGACAGGGAAGAGGGTCGGACACTGAAGCTTTCTTT.

Comment on this clone: The junction shows a germline mismatch at one end, possibly a read error. The CDR3 DNA reads TGTGCTAGCAGCTTGCTAGCGGGGGGGGGAGAGACCCAGTACTTC. Translated: CASSLLAGGGETQYF. This rearrangement joins TRBV7-7 to TRBJ2-5; 12 bases are shared with TRBD2. The germline CDR1 and CDR2 sequences are SSHAT and FNYEAQ (reference sequence). CDR3 length: 15 residues.

This clone appeared once. The chain employs TRBV5-6 and TRBJ1-5, with 8 bases fitting TRBD1. The CDR3 extends over 15 amino acids. CDR1 and CDR2 from the germline V gene are SGHDT and YYEEEE. The trim removed 0 bases at V and 2 bases at J, leaving 1 base unmatched. The CDR3 DNA follows: TGTGCCAGCAGCTTGGCAGGGGGCGGCAATCAGCCCCAGCATTTT. Translated, it gives CASSLAGGGNQPQHF.

This clone was counted between two and nine times. V is TRBV4-2 and J is TRBJ1-1; perhaps TRBD1 as D (5 bases). The CDR3 covers 16 residues. Germline V lookup: CDR1 LGHNA, CDR2 YNFKEQ. Deletions cut 0 bases from V and 1 base from J, with 12 bases between. CDR3 in DNA: TGTGCCAGCAGCCAAGACCCAAGAGGGGCGAACACTGAAGCTTTCTTT. Its protein product is CASSQDPRGANTEAFF.

Note on this clone: Other DNA variants within this sample encode the same CDR3. The rearrangement links TRBV28 to TRBJ1-5; D remains ambiguous. Looked up from germline, CDR1 is MDHEN and CDR2 is SYDVKM. CDR3 length: 15 residues. Trimming pared 2 bases from V and 2 bases from J, leaving 10 bases between. CDR3 DNA sequence: TGTGCCAGCAGTTTAGGAGGGCATGGCAATCAGCCCCAGCATTTT. This codes for CASSLGGHGNQPQHF.

CDR3 residues: CASSLTRENTEAFF. The CDR3 DNA sequence: TGTGCCAGCAGCTTAACGCGGGAGAACACTGAAGCTTTCTTT. The gene calls are TRBV7-3 and TRBJ1-1; D gene uncertain. The ends were cut back, 0 bases at V and 1 base at J, with 6 bases in the middle. Germline assignment: CDR1 SGHTA and CDR2 FQGTGA. This CDR3 spans 14 amino acids.

The chain carries TRBV7-2 and TRBJ2-1; TRBD2 aligns across 15 bases. Trimming took 4 bases from V and 9 from J; bases not matched to a gene: 4. The CDR3 is 15 amino acids. Germline-derived CDR1 and CDR2 are SGHTA and FQGNSA. The CDR3 region is CASSWTSGGAGEQFF. The CDR3 coding sequence is TGTGCCAGCAGCTGGACTAGCGGGGGGGCGGGTGAGCAGTTCTTC.

The rearrangement joins TRBV6-1 to TRBJ2-7; D is undetermined. Germline V lookup: CDR1 MNHNS, CDR2 SASEGT. The CDR3 has 13 amino acids. Trimming removed 1 base from V and 3 bases from J, with 7 bases in between. The CDR3 is CASSEGMLYEQYF. The CDR3 DNA reads TGTGCCAGCAGTGAAGGTATGCTCTACGAGCAGTACTTC.

A word on this clone: One end of the junction varies from germline; a read error may be responsible. The V and J genes are TRBV7-7 and TRBJ2-5, with 11 positions matching TRBD1. This CDR3 has 16 residues. The germline V gene has CDR1 SSHAT and CDR2 FNYEAQ (reference sequence). The CDR3 spells CASSLGGDRGKETQYF. The CDR3 region has the DNA TGTGCTAGCAGCTTAGGAGGGGACAGGGGGAAAGAGACCCAGTACTTC.

The chain uses TRBV28 and TRBJ2-7, with 10 bases matching TRBD1. The V segment lost 8 bases and the J segment 4 bases; nucleotides outside the gene matches: 8. The CDR3 sequence is 14 residues long. Looked up from germline, CDR1 is MDHEN and CDR2 is SYDVKM. DNA for the CDR3: TGTGCCAGCTCCTCCGGGACAGGGGCGTACGAGCAGTACTTC. Amino acids: CASSSGTGAYEQYF. The variable domain in full, completed from reference TRBV28 and TRBJ2-7, reads DVKVTQSSRYLVKRTGEKVFLECVQDMDHENMFWYRQDPGLGLRLIYFSYDVKMKEKGDIPEGYSVSREKKERFSLILESASTNQTSMYLCASSSGTGAYEQYFGPGTRLTVT.

The chain combines TRBV9 with TRBJ2-3; TRBD2 agrees at 9 bases. The V segment lost 0 bases and the J segment 4 bases; nucleotides outside the gene matches: 6. The germline CDR1 and CDR2 sequences are SGDLS and YYNGEE. The CDR3 is 16 amino acids. The CDR3 nucleotides are TGTGCCAGCAGCGTAGGAGCGGGGGGAGTGGCAGATACGCAGTATTTT. The encoded protein is CASSVGAGGVADTQYF.

The CDR3 is CASSLDPGKSNQPQHF. The DNA of the CDR3 is TGTGCCAGCAGCTTAGACCCAGGGAAGAGCAATCAGCCCCAGCATTTT. The chain joins TRBV7-8 to TRBJ1-5; weak D call: TRBD1 (5 bases). The length of the CDR3 is 16 residues. Trimming shortened V by 1 base and J by 1 base, and 11 bases separated the two germline ends. Germline V gene sequence: CDR1 SGHVS, CDR2 FQNEAQ.

The rearrangement uses TRBV5-1 and TRBJ2-4; 11 nucleotides align to TRBD2. The CDR3 has 18 amino acids. J was trimmed by 0 bases and V by 3 bases; bases with no gene match: 8. The V gene's germline CDR1 is SGHRS and CDR2 YFSETQ. Here the CDR3 DNA reads TGCGCCAGCAGCTCGGGACTAGCGGTACATATAGCCAAAAACATTCAGTACTTC. Amino acid sequence: CASSSGLAVHIAKNIQYF.

V is TRBV27 and J is TRBJ2-5, with 7 bases fitting TRBD2. The DNA end is a closer match to TRBJ2-7, so the J assignment may be wrong. Germline V CDR1 and CDR2: MNHEY, SMNVEV (reference sequence). This CDR3 has 15 amino acids. In nucleotides, the CDR3 is TGTGCCAGCAAAGTAATCGGGACTAACTCCTACGAGCAGTACTTC. This codes for CASKVIGTNSYEQYF.

This chain joins TRBV7-2 and TRBJ2-7; D is tentatively TRBD1 or TRBD2 (5 bases each). The CDR3 extends over 13 amino acids. V lost 5 bases and J lost 3, with 11 bases in between. Germline V gives CDR1 SGHTA, CDR2 FQGNSA. This chain's CDR3 is CASSPAGSYEQYF. The CDR3 DNA is TGTGCCAGCAGCCCAGCAGGGAGCTACGAGCAGTACTTC.

The gene calls are TRBV6-5 and TRBJ1-1; D not certain. Germline CDR1 reads MNHEY; CDR2 reads SVGAGI. V was shortened by 0 bases and J by 4 bases, with 6 bases between the two germline ends. The CDR3 sequence is 13 residues long. Here the CDR3 DNA reads TGTGCCAGCAGTTACTCGATTGTCACTGAAGCTTTCTTT. It encodes CASSYSIVTEAFF.

This clone was seen only once. The chain combines TRBV9 with TRBJ2-3; TRBD2 matches at 8 bases. With 2 bases clipped from V and 0 bases from J, the junction kept 5 bases outside the gene matches. This CDR3 region has 16 residues. From germline, CDR1 is SGDLS and CDR2 YYNGEE. The CDR3 DNA reads TGTGCCAGCAGCGTGCAGCGGGGGACCAGCACAGATACGCAGTATTTT. This translates into CASSVQRGTSTDTQYF.

The gene calls are TRBV19 and TRBJ2-7; D might be TRBD2 (5 bases). This CDR3 comprises 15 residues. V was clipped by 3 bases and J by 0 bases, with 12 bases between them. Germline loops: CDR1 LNHDA, CDR2 SQIVND (reference sequence). The CDR3 sequence: CASSIERESSYEQYF. The CDR3 bases are TGTGCCAGTAGTATTGAGAGGGAAAGCTCCTACGAGCAGTACTTC.

The chain uses TRBV4-1 and TRBJ1-3, with D hard to call. V was clipped by 0 bases and J by 0 bases, with 3 bases between them. CDR3 length: 14 residues. Germline CDR1 MGHRA, CDR2 YSYEKL. This CDR3 reads CASSQDPSGNTIYF. The DNA of the CDR3 is TGCGCCAGCAGCCAAGATCCCTCTGGAAACACCATATATTTT.

The rearrangement joins TRBV19 to TRBJ2-1, with D possibly called TRBD1 or TRBD2 (5 bases each). V shed 9 bases and J shed 5 bases, with 14 bases lying between them. Germline V gene sequence: CDR1 LNHDA, CDR2 SQIVND (reference sequence). The CDR3 is 13 residues long. The CDR3 bases are TGTGCCAGCGAAGGGGAGCCGGACAATGAGCAGTTCTTC. It encodes CASEGEPDNEQFF.

The chain employs TRBV4-1 and TRBJ2-1; D is unclear. The germline CDR1 and CDR2 sequences are MGHRA and YSYEKL. The ends were cut back, 1 base at V and 4 bases at J, with 5 bases in the middle. This CDR3 is built from 13 residues. The chain's CDR3 is CASSQAMYNEQFF. The CDR3 nucleotides are TGCGCCAGCAGCCAAGCGATGTACAATGAGCAGTTCTTC.

The genes are TRBV13 and TRBJ1-6, with D possibly matching TRBD1 (5 bases). Looked up from germline, CDR1 is PRHDT and CDR2 is FYEKMQ (reference sequence). V was shortened by 5 bases and J by 10 bases, with 15 bases between the two germline ends. This CDR3 region has 14 residues. CDR3 loop: CASSTRDPLSPLHF. The CDR3 bases are TGTGCCAGCAGCACCCGGGACCCCCTGTCACCCCTCCACTTT.

This chain uses TRBV11-2 with TRBJ2-4, with 7 positions matching TRBD1. Losses at the gene ends were 7 bases for V and 5 bases for J; bases not matched to a gene: 5. CDR1 and CDR2 from the germline V gene are SGHAT and FQNNGV. This CDR3 is built from 13 residues. In DNA, the CDR3 is TGTGCCAGCACCCTGACAGGGCAAAACATTCAGTACTTC. As protein: CASTLTGQNIQYF.

The chain carries TRBV6-1 and TRBJ2-7; D ambiguous. CDR3 length: 14 amino acids. Germline V lookup: CDR1 MNHNS, CDR2 SASEGT. V was pared by 5 bases and J by 3 bases, with 14 bases between. The CDR3 region has the DNA TGTGCCAGCAGTTTATTGGGGTTTGGCTACGAGCAGTACTTC. This translates into CASSLLGFGYEQYF.

The chain employs TRBV19 and TRBJ1-1; maybe TRBD1 (6 bases). This CDR3 spans 13 amino acids. Germline V lookup: CDR1 LNHDA, CDR2 SQIVND (reference sequence). The V end lost 1 base, the J end lost 6 bases, and 9 bases lay between the germline ends. The CDR3 is CASSIGGGSEAFF. In nucleotides, the CDR3 is TGTGCCAGTAGTATAGGAGGGGGTTCTGAAGCTTTCTTT.

The chain links TRBV27 to TRBJ1-1, with D maybe TRBD1 (5 bases). With 2 bases removed from V and 6 bases from J, the gap between germline ends came to 13 bases. The CDR3 consists of 14 residues. Germline lookup yields CDR1 MNHEY and CDR2 SMNVEV (reference sequence). The CDR3 nucleotides read TGTGCCAGCAGTTTACGGGGACCTGGCCCTGAAGCTTTCTTT. Its protein is CASSLRGPGPEAFF.